A selection of T cell receptor beta chains follows, all from one sample in a study of blood T cell repertoires in COVID-19. Profiling relied on immunoSEQ multiplex PCR, and the TCRdb table lists in-frame clones only, not all of them. The data contain 20,000 to 25,000 clones, 70% to 90% of them singletons. Sample: peripheral blood. These receptors all come from a human donor in a cohort sampled during active COVID-19. The donor label of this sample is uncertain. CDR3s leave out the opening cysteine and the closing phenylalanine or tryptophan. Fields, in order: clone size, V gene, J gene, CDR3 protein. Part of the rows lack a size; the others show once, few, many or a class for expanded clones.

>once|TRBV19|TRBJ2-3
ASSFGGSTDTQY
>-|TRBV5-1|TRBJ2-7
ASSLDTSTYEQY
>-|TRBV7-9|TRBJ2-3
ASSSGLAGLGDTQY
>-|TRBV6-4|TRBJ2-1
ASSDSISGSNEQF
>-|TRBV15|TRBJ2-3
ATSSRGGRKVDTQY
>-|TRBV30|TRBJ2-5
AWSDNQETQY
>once|TRBV6-5|TRBJ1-2
ASGHPGAGDGYT
>-|TRBV5-4|TRBJ2-5
ASSFRGQETQY
>-|TRBV14|TRBJ2-1
ASSPIGFRNEQF
>-|TRBV12-3/TRBV12-4|TRBJ2-7
ASSLWGGEQY
>-|TRBV7-9|TRBJ2-1
ASSLGTGLAAEQF
>-|TRBV18|TRBJ2-3
ASSPGASGSTDTQY
>-|TRBV6-2/TRBV6-3|TRBJ2-3
ASSYSTGSTDTQY
>-|TRBV11-2|TRBJ1-4
ASSLTGGREKLF
>once|TRBV27|TRBJ2-3
ASSRLGLWGDTQY
>-|TRBV7-9|TRBJ2-1
ASSIGLASGNEQF
>-|TRBV5-1|TRBJ1-2
ASSQGGMNYGYT
>-|TRBV5-6|TRBJ2-3
ASSSGLAGTDTQY
>-|TRBV5-1|TRBJ2-7
ASSLTGLEYEQY
>-|TRBV3-1/TRBV3-2|TRBJ1-1
ASSQDLLQGGSF
>once|TRBV27|TRBJ2-2
ASSAGTSRTGELF
>once|TRBV7-3|TRBJ2-3
ASSLSGLYTDTQY
>-|TRBV5-1|TRBJ2-7
ASSFQGSSYEQY
>once|TRBV7-3|TRBJ2-1
ASSVTGGNEQF
>-|TRBV7-2|TRBJ2-7
ASSLVWDSAYEQY
>-|TRBV3-1/TRBV3-2|TRBJ2-7
ASSQEGQGGYEQY
>-|TRBV5-1|TRBJ1-6
ASSLVGQGNSPLH
>-|TRBV2|TRBJ2-1
ASSAASGDGNEQF
>-|TRBV6-5|TRBJ1-1
ASSYFGQENTEAF
>-|TRBV7-9|TRBJ2-5
ASSLVMAAGVQETQY
>-|TRBV25-1|TRBJ2-5
ASSEPTGGKETQY
>-|TRBV24-1|TRBJ2-7
ATSDSSDEQY
>-|TRBV20-1|TRBJ2-1
SASLTGGGEQF
>-|TRBV28|TRBJ1-6
ASSSPGQGNSPLH
>-|TRBV14|TRBJ2-7
ASSQDQGFWGEQY
>-|TRBV6-4|TRBJ2-2
ASSATGVPGELF
>-|TRBV3-1/TRBV3-2|TRBJ1-2
ASSPAGFYGYT
>-|TRBV6-5|TRBJ1-5
ASIRPLGHQPQH
>-|TRBV24-1|TRBJ1-2
ATSDSGTGARVGGYT
>-|TRBV11-3|TRBJ2-3
ASSTGGSGDTQY
>once|TRBV29-1|TRBJ2-7
SAGGGPSEQY
>-|TRBV19|TRBJ1-1
ASSSRNTEAF
>-|TRBV5-1|TRBJ1-1
ASTIGQGGMNTEAF
>-|TRBV7-9|TRBJ2-2
ASSLGGGAGENTGELF
>-|TRBV18|TRBJ2-7
ASSPGSYEQY
>-|TRBV2|TRBJ1-5
ASSEAWDRGNQPQH
>-|TRBV5-1|TRBJ2-3
ASSRDTQY
>-|TRBV27|TRBJ2-2
ASSWTSGGTGELF
>-|TRBV5-5|TRBJ1-3
ASSPLPASSGNTIY
>-|TRBV4-1|TRBJ2-2
ASSQGLAGLVTGELF
>-|TRBV30|TRBJ2-1
AWSSGLAGNNEQF
>-|TRBV10-3|TRBJ2-7
AISVEAGGEQY
>-|TRBV7-6|TRBJ2-1
ASSRAMASGGSYNEQF
>-|TRBV5-5|TRBJ1-2
ASSPSIDRALRGYT
>few|TRBV5-4|TRBJ2-7
ASSIGLAGGLHYEQY
>-|TRBV19|TRBJ2-1
ASSIGSYNEQF
>-|TRBV2|TRBJ2-7
ASSTDREVEQY